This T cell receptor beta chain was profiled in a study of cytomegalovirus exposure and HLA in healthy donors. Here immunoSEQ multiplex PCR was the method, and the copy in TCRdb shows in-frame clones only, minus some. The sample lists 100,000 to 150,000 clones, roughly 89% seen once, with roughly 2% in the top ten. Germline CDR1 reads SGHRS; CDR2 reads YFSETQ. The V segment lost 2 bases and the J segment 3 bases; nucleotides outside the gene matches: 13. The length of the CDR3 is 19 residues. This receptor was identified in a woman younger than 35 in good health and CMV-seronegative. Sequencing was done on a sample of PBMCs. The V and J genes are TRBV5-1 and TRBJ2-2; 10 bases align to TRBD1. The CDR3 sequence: CASSLAGTGVLGDTGELFF. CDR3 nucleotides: TGCGCCAGCAGCTTAGCCGGGACAGGGGTACTAGGAGACACCGGGGAGCTGTTTTTT.